The next 23 T cell receptor beta chains were all read from a single sample in a study of control samples from healthy donors and cancer patients. Produced via immunoSEQ multiplex PCR; TCRdb's table is partial and in-frame only. This sample has about 410,000 clones, with about 93% found just once. Sequenced sample: PBMCs. Receptor source: a man in his forties with head and neck cancer.

The rearrangement joins TRBV15 to TRBJ2-1; 12 bases are shared with TRBD2. CDR3 length: 20 residues. V was clipped by 0 bases and J by 6 bases; unmatched bases: 15. Germline values: CDR1 LNHNV, CDR2 YYDKDF (reference sequence). The CDR3 spells CATSRDPTRTSGTRGNEQFF. CDR3 DNA sequence: TGTGCCACCAGCAGAGATCCGACCCGGACTAGCGGGACGAGAGGCAATGAGCAGTTCTTC.

J is TRBJ2-7 and V is TRBV5-1, with 8 bases that match TRBD2. V was pared by 0 bases and J by 4 bases, with 12 bases of the junction left unmatched. The germline V gene has CDR1 SGHRS and CDR2 YFSETQ. The CDR3 loop spans 17 amino acids. As DNA, the CDR3 is TGCGCCAGCAGCTTGGTGGGCCGACGGGGGGGATTTTACGAGCAGTACTTC. Its translation: CASSLVGRRGGFYEQYF.

V is TRBV28 and J is TRBJ1-6; D uncertain. The germline V gene has CDR1 MDHEN and CDR2 SYDVKM. V lost 1 base and J lost 8, with 9 bases in between. CDR3 length: 14 amino acids. The CDR3 sequence is CASSLSSKDSPLHF. In DNA, the CDR3 is TGTGCCAGCAGTTTATCTTCCAAGGATTCACCCCTCCACTTT. The full variable domain, in which reference TRBV28 and TRBJ1-6 provide the parts outside the CDR3, is DVKVTQSSRYLVKRTGEKVFLECVQDMDHENMFWYRQDPGLGLRLIYFSYDVKMKEKGDIPEGYSVSREKKERFSLILESASTNQTSMYLCASSLSSKDSPLHFGNGTRLTVT.

The rearrangement links TRBV7-9 to TRBJ2-3; D call uncertain. The CDR3 length is 15 residues. V dropped 6 bases and J dropped 2 bases, with 15 bases sitting between them. The germline V gene has CDR1 SEHNR and CDR2 FQNEAQ (reference sequence). CDR3 sequence reads: CASSPKGHFTDTQYF. The CDR3 coding sequence is TGTGCCAGCAGTCCTAAGGGCCATTTCACAGATACGCAGTATTTT.

This rearrangement joins TRBV5-1 to TRBJ2-7; D perhaps matches TRBD2 (5 bases). This CDR3 contains 16 residues. The V end lost 4 bases, the J end lost 0 bases, and 17 bases lay between the germline ends. The germline CDR1 and CDR2 sequences are SGHRS and YFSETQ. The CDR3 loop reads CASSPTQEVYSYEQYF. For the CDR3, the DNA is TGCGCCAGCAGCCCGACCCAGGAGGTTTACTCCTACGAGCAGTACTTC.

V usage is TRBV7-2 and J usage is TRBJ1-4; possible D gene TRBD1, 5 bases. This CDR3 is 18 amino acids long. The V end lost 1 base, the J end lost 5 bases, and 20 bases lay between the germline ends. Per the germline V gene, CDR1 is SGHTA and CDR2 is FQGNSA. For the CDR3, the DNA is TGTGCCAGCAGCTTAGAGGGGATCGGTTTATGGGAAAATGAAAAACTGTTTTTT. It encodes CASSLEGIGLWENEKLFF.

The J gene is TRBJ1-1, the V gene TRBV11-2, with D uncertain. V lost 2 bases to trimming and J lost 0 bases, with 7 bases between them. This CDR3 comprises 14 residues. The germline CDR1 and CDR2 sequences are SGHAT and FQNNGV. CDR3 nucleotide sequence: TGTGCCAGCAGCTTACGTGGCGTGAACACTGAAGCTTTCTTT. Protein sequence: CASSLRGVNTEAFF.

The rearrangement joins TRBV19 to TRBJ2-2; D is perhaps TRBD1 or TRBD2 (5 bases each). The germline gives CDR1 LNHDA, CDR2 SQIVND (reference sequence). V lost 5 bases and J 3 bases, leaving 13 bases between the germline ends. This CDR3 contains 15 residues. The CDR3 DNA reads TGTGCCAGTAGTCCGAGGGACGGATACACCGGGGAGCTGTTTTTT. It codes for CASSPRDGYTGELFF.

The sample holds one count of this clone. This rearrangement joins TRBV30 to TRBJ2-1; D is uncertain. V lost 0 bases to trimming and J lost 5 bases, with 5 bases between them. This CDR3 spans 12 amino acids. Germline CDR1 GTSNPN, CDR2 SVGIG (reference sequence). The CDR3 loop is CAWSVGDNEQFF. The CDR3, as DNA: TGTGCCTGGAGTGTAGGAGACAATGAGCAGTTCTTC.

The rearrangement uses TRBV20-1 and TRBJ2-6; no firm D call. The CDR3 sequence is 11 residues long. The germline V and J ends were trimmed by 5 bases and 1 base, with 0 bases remaining between them. The germline V gene has CDR1 DFQATT and CDR2 SNEGSKA (reference sequence). The CDR3 spells CSASGANVLTF. The CDR3 DNA reads TGCAGTGCTTCTGGGGCCAACGTCCTGACTTTC.

The rearrangement links TRBV30 to TRBJ1-4, with TRBD1 identical over 7 bases. The germline gives CDR1 GTSNPN, CDR2 SVGIG (reference sequence). The V segment lost 6 bases and the J segment 8 bases; nucleotides outside the gene matches: 9. This CDR3 has 13 amino acids. This chain's CDR3 is CACLRDSREKLFF. For the CDR3, the DNA is TGTGCCTGTCTCCGGGACAGTAGGGAAAAACTGTTTTTT.

V is TRBV2 and J is TRBJ1-5; 7 positions match TRBD1. Germline V gene sequence: CDR1 SNHLY, CDR2 FYNNEI. The CDR3 length is 15 residues. J was trimmed by 1 base and V by 6 bases; bases with no gene match: 6. The CDR3 DNA reads TGTGCCAGCAGCGCGGGACAGATAAGCAATCAGCCCCAGCATTTT. Amino acid sequence: CASSAGQISNQPQHF.

This chain connects TRBV2 to TRBJ1-4, with unresolved D. The V gene's germline CDR1 is SNHLY and CDR2 FYNNEI. V was pared by 8 bases and J by 0 bases, with 13 bases between. This CDR3 has 15 residues. The DNA of the CDR3 is TGTGCCAGCTTCCTGGATGGTGCAACTAATGAAAAACTGTTTTTT. It codes for CASFLDGATNEKLFF.

The CDR3 bases are TGCAGCGTTGAAGATAAGGGGTCCTACGAGCAGTACTTC. As protein: CSVEDKGSYEQYF. This rearrangement joins TRBV29-1 to TRBJ2-7; tentatively, D is TRBD1 (5 bases). Trimming pared 0 bases from V and 1 base from J, leaving 7 bases between. This CDR3 has 13 amino acids. Germline lookup yields CDR1 SQVTM and CDR2 ANQGSEA.

The rearrangement joins TRBV28 to TRBJ1-6; D possibly corresponds to TRBD1 (5 bases). Germline CDR1 and CDR2: MDHEN and SYDVKM. V lost 2 bases, J lost 9 bases, and 14 bases lay in between. CDR3 length: 15 amino acids. CDR3 in amino acids: CASSLTGPGGSPLHF. In DNA, the CDR3 is TGTGCCAGCAGTTTAACGGGGCCGGGAGGTTCACCCCTCCACTTT. Based on the CDR3 plus reference TRBV28 and TRBJ1-6, the full variable domain is DVKVTQSSRYLVKRTGEKVFLECVQDMDHENMFWYRQDPGLGLRLIYFSYDVKMKEKGDIPEGYSVSREKKERFSLILESASTNQTSMYLCASSLTGPGGSPLHFGNGTRLTVT.

The genes are TRBV7-9 and TRBJ2-7, with D possibly being TRBD2 (6 bases). The germline V gene has CDR1 SEHNR and CDR2 FQNEAQ (reference sequence). The CDR3 is 17 amino acids. V was clipped by 1 base and J by 2 bases, with 18 bases between them. CDR3 loop: CASSLDGRGSRPYEQYF. CDR3 nucleotides: TGTGCCAGCAGCTTAGACGGGCGGGGCTCCCGCCCCTACGAGCAGTACTTC.

The rearrangement uses TRBV6-2 or TRBV6-3 and TRBJ2-3, with 7 nucleotides matching TRBD1. The J segment lost 2 bases and the V segment lost 5 bases, leaving 10 bases of the junction unmatched. The CDR3 runs to 16 residues. The germline CDR1 and CDR2 sequences are MNHEY and SVGEGT. As DNA, the CDR3 is TGTGCCAGCAGTCCCACGACAGGGCCCAACACAGATACGCAGTATTTT. As protein: CASSPTTGPNTDTQYF.

The V gene is TRBV6-5, the J gene TRBJ2-6, with D unclear. The CDR3 has 15 amino acids. The germline V gene encodes CDR1 MNHEY and CDR2 SVGAGI. With 1 base removed from V and 4 bases from J, the gap between germline ends came to 8 bases. The CDR3 nucleotides read TGTGCCAGCAGTTACTTGCAGTCCGGGGCCAACGTCCTGACTTTC. Translating gives CASSYLQSGANVLTF.

V gene TRBV10-3 combines with J gene TRBJ2-5; 11 positions match TRBD2. V shed 3 bases, J shed 0 bases, and the junction held 6 bases outside the gene matches. The CDR3 has 17 amino acids. Germline V gene data show CDR1 as ENHRY and CDR2 as SYGVKD. CDR3 protein: CAISDRIAGGYQETQYF. CDR3 DNA sequence: TGTGCCATCAGTGACAGGATAGCGGGGGGGTACCAAGAGACCCAGTACTTC.

The chain employs TRBV9 and TRBJ2-7, with 9 bases that match TRBD2. Germline trimming cut 0 bases from V and 3 bases from J; bases unmatched to any gene: 7. The germline gives CDR1 SGDLS, CDR2 YYNGEE. The CDR3 sequence is 16 residues long. The CDR3 bases are TGTGCCAGCAGCGTAGCGGCGGGAGGGCAATACTACGAGCAGTACTTC. This translates into CASSVAAGGQYYEQYF. The entire variable domain, with the rest obtained from reference TRBV9 and TRBJ2-7, is as follows: DSGVTQTPKHLITATGQRVTLRCSPRSGDLSVYWYQQSLDQGLQFLIQYYNGEERAKGNILERFSAQQFPDLHSELNLSSLELGDSALYFCASSVAAGGQYYEQYFGPGTRLTVT.

This chain links TRBV28 with TRBJ2-1, with 7 nucleotides matching TRBD2. Losses at the gene ends were 7 bases for V and 1 base for J; bases not matched to a gene: 1. The CDR3 is made up of 13 amino acids. From germline, CDR1 is MDHEN and CDR2 SYDVKM. CDR3: CASTGGSYNEQFF. The CDR3 bases are TGTGCCAGCACCGGGGGGTCCTACAATGAGCAGTTCTTC. The variable domain in full, with the rest retrieved from reference TRBV28 and TRBJ2-1, is DVKVTQSSRYLVKRTGEKVFLECVQDMDHENMFWYRQDPGLGLRLIYFSYDVKMKEKGDIPEGYSVSREKKERFSLILESASTNQTSMYLCASTGGSYNEQFFGPGTRLTVL.

Comments on this clone: Other nucleotide sequences from this sample produce the same CDR3. The chain couples TRBV28 to TRBJ2-7; D may be TRBD2 (6 bases). CDR1 and CDR2 (germline): MDHEN, SYDVKM. The V gene lost 5 bases and the J gene lost 0 bases, with 11 bases spanning the gap. The CDR3 extends over 14 amino acids. The CDR3 DNA is TGTGCCAGCAGTCCCCCCGGGGGCTCCTACGAGCAGTACTTC. It is translated as CASSPPGGSYEQYF.

This clone was seen a few times. This sequence joins TRBV19 and TRBJ2-1, with 12 bases aligning to TRBD1. This CDR3 region has 14 residues. With V trimmed by 11 bases and J by 9 bases, 11 bases remained unmatched. In germline, CDR1 is LNHDA, CDR2 SQIVND (reference sequence). CDR3 sequence reads: CASQRDRGQIEQFF. As DNA, the CDR3 is TGTGCCTCCCAACGGGACAGGGGGCAGATTGAGCAGTTCTTC.